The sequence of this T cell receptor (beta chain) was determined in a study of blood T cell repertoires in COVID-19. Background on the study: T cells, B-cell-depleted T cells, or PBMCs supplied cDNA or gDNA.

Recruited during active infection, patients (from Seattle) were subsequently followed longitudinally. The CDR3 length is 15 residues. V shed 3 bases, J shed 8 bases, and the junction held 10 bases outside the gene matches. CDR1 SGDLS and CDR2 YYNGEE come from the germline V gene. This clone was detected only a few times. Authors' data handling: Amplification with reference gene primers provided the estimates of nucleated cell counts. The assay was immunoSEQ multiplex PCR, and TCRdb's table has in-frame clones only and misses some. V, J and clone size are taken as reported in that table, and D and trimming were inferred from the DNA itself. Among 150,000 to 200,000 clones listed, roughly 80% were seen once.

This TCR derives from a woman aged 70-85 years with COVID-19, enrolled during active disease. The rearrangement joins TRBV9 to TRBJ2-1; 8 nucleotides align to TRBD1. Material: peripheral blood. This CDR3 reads CASSGTGTGVDEQFF. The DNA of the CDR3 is TGTGCCAGCAGCGGAACCGGGACAGGTGTAGATGAGCAGTTCTTC. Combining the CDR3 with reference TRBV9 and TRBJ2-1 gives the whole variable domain DSGVTQTPKHLITATGQRVTLRCSPRSGDLSVYWYQQSLDQGLQFLIQYYNGEERAKGNILERFSAQQFPDLHSELNLSSLELGDSALYFCASSGTGTGVDEQFFGPGTRLTVL.